Reported below is one T cell receptor beta chain. What it recognizes is unknown. The data were obtained in a study of CD8+ T cells in alopecia areata. For the study at large: Oral tofacitinib, 5 to 10 mg twice daily, was given in an open-label trial. Study-wide results and caveats: Possibly as an HLA-related effect, TCR sharing across patients appeared less clear than in mice.

Germline V gives CDR1 MNHEY, CDR2 SVGAGI. The CDR3 sequence is 16 residues long. The V end was cut by 0 bases, the J end by 1 base, with 11 bases between. RNA was extracted and reverse transcribed into cDNA as the sequencing template. Clones were sequenced by immunoSEQ multiplex PCR, and TCRdb holds only the in-frame ones, with some missing. The repertoire holds over 120,000 clones, with roughly 46% as singletons. This specimen was CD4+ T cells sorted from blood, taken at week 0. This TCR was sampled from a human donor with alopecia areata. This chain connects TRBV6-5 to TRBJ2-3; D call uncertain. In DNA, the CDR3 is TGTGCCAGCAGTTACTCGATCGGGCGTGGCACAGATACGCAGTATTTT. Its translation: CASSYSIGRGTDTQYF.